This T cell receptor beta chain was captured in a study of cytomegalovirus exposure and HLA in healthy donors. Germline V gene sequence: CDR1 SEHNR, CDR2 FQNEAQ (reference sequence). The CDR3 totals 16 residues. Trimming removed 0 bases from V and 3 bases from J, with 14 bases in between. It was with 60 Vbeta and 13 Jbeta primers that the PCR ran. Some clones are missing from TCRdb's copy, which holds only in-frame ones; the method was immunoSEQ multiplex PCR. Recorded for this sample: 65,000 to 95,000 clones. The sample was PBMCs. The chain links TRBV7-9 to TRBJ1-1; D possibly corresponds to TRBD1 (6 bases). The clonotype comes from a woman aged 55-69 years in good health and CMV-seronegative. CDR3 DNA sequence: TGTGCCAGCAGCTTAGCGCGGCGGGGGGCCGACACTGAAGCTTTCTTT. Translation gives CASSLARRGADTEAFF.